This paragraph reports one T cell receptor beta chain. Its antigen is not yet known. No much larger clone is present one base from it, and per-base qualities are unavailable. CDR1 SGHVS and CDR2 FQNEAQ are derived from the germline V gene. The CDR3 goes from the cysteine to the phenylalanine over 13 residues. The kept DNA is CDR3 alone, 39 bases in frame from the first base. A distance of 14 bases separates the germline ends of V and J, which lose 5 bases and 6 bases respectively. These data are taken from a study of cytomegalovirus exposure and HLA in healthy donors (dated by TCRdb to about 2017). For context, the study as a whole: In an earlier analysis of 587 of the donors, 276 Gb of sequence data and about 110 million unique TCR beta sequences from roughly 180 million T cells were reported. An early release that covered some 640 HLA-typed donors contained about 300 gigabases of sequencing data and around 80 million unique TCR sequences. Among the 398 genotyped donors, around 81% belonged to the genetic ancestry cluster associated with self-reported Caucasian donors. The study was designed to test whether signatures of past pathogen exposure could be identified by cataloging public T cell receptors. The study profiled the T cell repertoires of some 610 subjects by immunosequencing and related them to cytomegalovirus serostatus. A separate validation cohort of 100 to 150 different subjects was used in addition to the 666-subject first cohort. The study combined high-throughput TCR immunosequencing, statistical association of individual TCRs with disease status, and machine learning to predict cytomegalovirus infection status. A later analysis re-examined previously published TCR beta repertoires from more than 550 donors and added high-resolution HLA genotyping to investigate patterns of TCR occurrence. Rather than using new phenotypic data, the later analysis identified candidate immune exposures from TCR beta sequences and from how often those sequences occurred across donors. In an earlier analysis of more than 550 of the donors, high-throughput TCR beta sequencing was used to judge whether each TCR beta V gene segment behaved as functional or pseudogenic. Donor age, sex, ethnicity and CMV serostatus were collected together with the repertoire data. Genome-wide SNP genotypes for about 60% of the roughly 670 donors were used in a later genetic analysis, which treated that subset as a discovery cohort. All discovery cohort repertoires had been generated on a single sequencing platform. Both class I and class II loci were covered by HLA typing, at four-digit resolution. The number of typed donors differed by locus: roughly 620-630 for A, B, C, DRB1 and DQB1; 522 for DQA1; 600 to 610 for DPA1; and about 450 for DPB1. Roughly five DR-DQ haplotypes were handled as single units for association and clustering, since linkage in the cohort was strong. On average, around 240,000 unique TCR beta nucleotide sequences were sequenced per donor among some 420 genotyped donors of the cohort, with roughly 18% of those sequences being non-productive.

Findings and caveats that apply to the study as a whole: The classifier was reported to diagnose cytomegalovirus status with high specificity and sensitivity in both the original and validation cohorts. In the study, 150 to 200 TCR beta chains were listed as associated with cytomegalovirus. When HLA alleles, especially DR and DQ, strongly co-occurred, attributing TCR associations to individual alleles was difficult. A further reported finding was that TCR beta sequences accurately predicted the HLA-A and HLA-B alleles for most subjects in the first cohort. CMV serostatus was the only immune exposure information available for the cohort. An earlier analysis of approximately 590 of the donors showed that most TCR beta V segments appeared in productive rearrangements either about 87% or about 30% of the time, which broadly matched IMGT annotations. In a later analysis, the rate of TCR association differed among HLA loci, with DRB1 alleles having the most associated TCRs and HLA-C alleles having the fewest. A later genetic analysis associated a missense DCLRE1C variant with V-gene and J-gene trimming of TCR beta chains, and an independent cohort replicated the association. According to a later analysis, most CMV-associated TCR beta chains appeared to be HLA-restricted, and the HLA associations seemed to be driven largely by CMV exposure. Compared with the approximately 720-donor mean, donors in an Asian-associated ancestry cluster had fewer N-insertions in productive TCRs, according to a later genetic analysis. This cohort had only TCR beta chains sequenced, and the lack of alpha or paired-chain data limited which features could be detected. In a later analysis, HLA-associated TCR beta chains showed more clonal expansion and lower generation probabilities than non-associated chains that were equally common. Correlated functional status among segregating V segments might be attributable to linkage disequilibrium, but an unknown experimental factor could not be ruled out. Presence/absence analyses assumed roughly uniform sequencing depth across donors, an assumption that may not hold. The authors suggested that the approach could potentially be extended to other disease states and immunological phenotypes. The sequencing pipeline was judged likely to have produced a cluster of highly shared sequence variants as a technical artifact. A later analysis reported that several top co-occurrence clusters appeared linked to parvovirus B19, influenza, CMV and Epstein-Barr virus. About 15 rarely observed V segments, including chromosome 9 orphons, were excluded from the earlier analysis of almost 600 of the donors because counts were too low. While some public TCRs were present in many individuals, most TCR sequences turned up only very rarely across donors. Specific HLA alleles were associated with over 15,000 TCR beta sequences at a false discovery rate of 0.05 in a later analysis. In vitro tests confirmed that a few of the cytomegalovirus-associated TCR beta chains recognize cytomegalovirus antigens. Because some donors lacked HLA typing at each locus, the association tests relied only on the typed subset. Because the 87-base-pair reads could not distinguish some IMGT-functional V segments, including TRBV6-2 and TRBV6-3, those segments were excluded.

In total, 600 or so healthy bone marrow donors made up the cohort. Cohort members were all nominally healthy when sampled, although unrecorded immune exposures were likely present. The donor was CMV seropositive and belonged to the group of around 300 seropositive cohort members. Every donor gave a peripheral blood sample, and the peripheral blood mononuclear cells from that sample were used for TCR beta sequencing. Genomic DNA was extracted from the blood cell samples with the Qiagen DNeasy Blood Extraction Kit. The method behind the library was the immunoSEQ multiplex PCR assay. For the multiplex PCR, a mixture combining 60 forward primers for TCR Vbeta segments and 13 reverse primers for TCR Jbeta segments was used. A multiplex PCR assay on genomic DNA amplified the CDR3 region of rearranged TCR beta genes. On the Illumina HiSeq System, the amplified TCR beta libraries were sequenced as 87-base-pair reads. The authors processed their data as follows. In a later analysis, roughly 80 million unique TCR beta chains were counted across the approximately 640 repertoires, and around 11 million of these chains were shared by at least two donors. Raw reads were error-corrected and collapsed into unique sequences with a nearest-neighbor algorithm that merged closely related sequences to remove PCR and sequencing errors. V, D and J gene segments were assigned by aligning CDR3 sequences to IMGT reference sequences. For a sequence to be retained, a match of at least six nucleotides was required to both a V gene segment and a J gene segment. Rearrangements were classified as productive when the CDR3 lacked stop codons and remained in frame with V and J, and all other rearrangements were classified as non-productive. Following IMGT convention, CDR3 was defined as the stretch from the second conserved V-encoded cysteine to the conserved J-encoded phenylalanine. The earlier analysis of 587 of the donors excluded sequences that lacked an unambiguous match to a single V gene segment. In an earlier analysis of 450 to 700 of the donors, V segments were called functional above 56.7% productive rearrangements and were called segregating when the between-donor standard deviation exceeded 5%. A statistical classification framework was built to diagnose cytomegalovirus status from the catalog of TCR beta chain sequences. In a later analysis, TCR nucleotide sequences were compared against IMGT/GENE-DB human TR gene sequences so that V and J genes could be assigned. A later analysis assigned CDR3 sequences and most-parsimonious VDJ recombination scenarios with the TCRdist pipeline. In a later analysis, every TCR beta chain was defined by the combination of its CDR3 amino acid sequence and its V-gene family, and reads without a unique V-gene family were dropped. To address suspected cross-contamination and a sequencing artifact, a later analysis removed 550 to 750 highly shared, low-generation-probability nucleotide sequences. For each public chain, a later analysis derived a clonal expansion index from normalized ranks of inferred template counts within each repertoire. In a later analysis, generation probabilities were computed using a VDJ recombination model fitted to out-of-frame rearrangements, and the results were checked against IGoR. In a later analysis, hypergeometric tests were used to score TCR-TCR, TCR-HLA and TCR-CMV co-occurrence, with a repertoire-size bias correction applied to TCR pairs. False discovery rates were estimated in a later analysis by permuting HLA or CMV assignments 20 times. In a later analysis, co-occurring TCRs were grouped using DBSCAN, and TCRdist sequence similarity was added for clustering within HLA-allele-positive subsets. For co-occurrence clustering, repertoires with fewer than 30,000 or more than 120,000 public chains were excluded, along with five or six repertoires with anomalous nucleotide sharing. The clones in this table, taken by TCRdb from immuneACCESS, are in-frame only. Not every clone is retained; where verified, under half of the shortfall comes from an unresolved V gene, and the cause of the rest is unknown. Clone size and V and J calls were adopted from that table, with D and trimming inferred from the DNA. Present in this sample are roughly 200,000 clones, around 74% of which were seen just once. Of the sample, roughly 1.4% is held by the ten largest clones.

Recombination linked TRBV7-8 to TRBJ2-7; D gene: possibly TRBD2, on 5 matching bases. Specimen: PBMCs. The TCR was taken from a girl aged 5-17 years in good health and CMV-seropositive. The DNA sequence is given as TGTGCCAGCAGCCCGTCCTCGAGCGGCGAGCAGTACTTC. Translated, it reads CASSPSSSGEQYF.